This T cell receptor beta chain was sequenced for a study of blood T cell repertoires in COVID-19. Study in general: In each case, the material was cDNA or gDNA derived from T cells, B-cell-depleted T cells, or PBMCs.

The repertoire was sequenced with immunoSEQ multiplex PCR; TCRdb's copy has only in-frame clones and lacks some. The sample records some 160,000 clones, about 85% being singletons. For recovered donors of Cohort 3, there were two negative PCRs, clearance, or symptom resolution. Germline values: CDR1 LNHDA, CDR2 SQIVND (reference sequence). The trim removed 4 bases at V and 4 bases at J, leaving 5 bases unmatched. The CDR3 is made up of 15 amino acids. Source material: PBMCs or T cells enriched from blood (not recorded which). The V gene is TRBV19, the J gene TRBJ1-3; 9 bases are a match to TRBD1. The sequence was obtained from a woman in her thirties or forties who had recovered from COVID-19. CDR3 DNA: TGTGCCAGTAGTACCCCCGGGACAGGGGGAAACACCATATATTTT. It specifies CASSTPGTGGNTIYF.